Presented here are 25 T cell receptor beta chains from one specimen sequenced in a study of vaccination and CD4 T cells after COVID-19. Antigen specificity for these receptors is unknown. Scientists ran DNA taken from cultured CD4+ T cells through the Oncomine TCR Beta short-read assay for sequencing. Each CDR3 protein is one row after TCRdb ran MiXCR on the PCR reads. The sample has about 30,000 distinct CDR3 sequences, roughly 38% seen once. Time point of the sample: late sampling 161 to 241 days after vaccination in three convalescent patients. The treatment here: 10-day PBMC culture with coronavirus spike peptide pools or control peptides (ViraFEST assay). Here the sequenced sample was CD4+ T cells from blood, cultured in vitro, taken about 7 months after SARS-CoV-2 vaccination. The receptors were gathered from a human donor who had recovered from COVID-19.

This clonotype has a handful of counts. V is TRBV20-1 and J is TRBJ2-1, with 10 bases matching TRBD1. Losses at the gene ends were 3 bases for V and 6 bases for J; bases not matched to a gene: 2. This CDR3 has 13 amino acids. Germline assignment: CDR1 DFQATT and CDR2 SNEGSKA (reference sequence). CDR3 sequence reads: CSASRDRGNEQFF. The CDR3 bases are TGCAGTGCTAGTCGGGACAGGGGCAATGAGCAGTTCTTC.

This chain connects TRBV29-1 to TRBJ1-1; D not resolved. Trimming pared 4 bases from V and 0 bases from J, leaving 9 bases between. This CDR3 spans 13 amino acids. Germline-derived CDR1 and CDR2 are SQVTM and ANQGSEA. CDR3 amino acids: CSVALVMNTEAFF. The DNA for the CDR3 is TGCAGCGTTGCCCTAGTCATGAACACTGAAGCTTTCTTT. Based on the CDR3 plus reference TRBV29-1 and TRBJ1-1, the full variable domain is SAVISQKPSRDICQRGTSLTIQCQVDSQVTMMFWYRQQPGQSLTLIATANQGSEATYESGFVIDKFPISRPNLTFSTLTVSNMSPEDSSIYLCSVALVMNTEAFFGQGTRLTVV.

This chain uses TRBV25-1 with TRBJ2-1, with D perhaps matching TRBD1 (6 bases). Germline V gene data show CDR1 as MGHDK and CDR2 as SYGVNS. Trimming removed 4 bases at V and 6 bases at J, with 19 bases between. The CDR3 contains 16 residues. The CDR3 reads CASSGESGTLLNEQFF. For the CDR3, the DNA is TGTGCCAGCAGTGGGGAGTCCGGGACACTCCTCAATGAGCAGTTCTTC.

This chain uses TRBV20-1 with TRBJ2-5; D is uncertain. The length of the CDR3 is 13 residues. From germline, CDR1 is DFQATT and CDR2 SNEGSKA (reference sequence). The V gene lost 1 base and the J gene lost 2 bases, with 8 bases spanning the gap. In nucleotides, the CDR3 is TGCAGTGCTAGAGCGCCCTCACAAGAGACCCAGTACTTC. Protein product: CSARAPSQETQYF.

The V call is TRBV20-1, the J call TRBJ1-1; weak D call: TRBD1 (6 bases). Germline loops: CDR1 DFQATT, CDR2 SNEGSKA (reference sequence). CDR3 size: 15 residues. Trimming stripped 0 bases from V and 3 bases from J, with 14 bases between. CDR3 protein: CSARDLPGEDTEAFF. The CDR3 region has the DNA TGCAGTGCTAGAGATCTTCCAGGGGAGGACACTGAAGCTTTCTTT.

This chain connects TRBV20-1 to TRBJ2-3; 9 positions match TRBD1. CDR3 size: 15 residues. CDR1 DFQATT and CDR2 SNEGSKA come from the germline V gene (reference sequence). With 3 bases clipped from V and 0 bases from J, the junction kept 4 bases outside the gene matches. Here the CDR3 reads CSASGGTGSTDTQYF. In nucleotides, the CDR3 is TGCAGTGCTAGTGGGGGGACAGGGAGCACAGATACGCAGTATTTT.

This chain links TRBV20-1 with TRBJ2-3, with D perhaps TRBD2 (5 bases). The CDR3 spans 13 residues. Germline CDR1 reads DFQATT; CDR2 reads SNEGSKA (reference sequence). V was shortened by 2 bases and J by 4 bases, with 10 bases between the two germline ends. The CDR3: CSARSRGADTQYF. Here the CDR3 DNA reads TGCAGTGCTAGATCCCGGGGTGCAGATACGCAGTATTTT.

This clonotype was seen more than once but under ten times. V and J are TRBV28 and TRBJ2-2, with TRBD1 identical over 10 bases. This CDR3 has 17 residues. Germline V lookup: CDR1 MDHEN, CDR2 SYDVKM. The J segment lost 4 bases and the V segment lost 2 bases, leaving 7 bases of the junction unmatched. The CDR3 region has the DNA TGTGCCAGCAGTTTAGGGAGACAGGGGGCGGCCACCGGGGAGCTGTTTTTT. Encoded protein: CASSLGRQGAATGELFF.

This clonotype was counted a few times. This chain joins TRBV5-1 and TRBJ2-7; D gene ambiguous. Per the germline V gene, CDR1 is SGHRS and CDR2 is YFSETQ. Trimming left V 4 bases short and J 6 bases short, with 17 bases between. The CDR3 length is 14 residues. The CDR3 region has the DNA TGCGCCAGCAGCAATACCTTATGGGATGGCGAGCAGTACTTC. Translated, it gives CASSNTLWDGEQYF.

J is TRBJ2-3 and V is TRBV5-1; D ambiguous. The CDR3 has 13 residues. V was clipped by 5 bases and J by 0 bases, with 7 bases between them. Looked up from germline, CDR1 is SGHRS and CDR2 is YFSETQ. The CDR3 sequence: CASSTPSTDTQYF. In nucleotides, the CDR3 is TGCGCCAGCAGTACGCCTAGCACAGATACGCAGTATTTT. Drawing the rest from reference TRBV5-1 and TRBJ2-3, the complete variable domain is KAGVTQTPRYLIKTRGQQVTLSCSPISGHRSVSWYQQTPGQGLQFLFEYFSETQRNKGNFPGRFSGRQFSNSRSEMNVSTLELGDSALYLCASSTPSTDTQYFGPGTRLTVL.

The chain joins TRBV7-2 to TRBJ2-1; no definite D call. V lost 5 bases and J 1 base, leaving 15 bases between the germline ends. CDR3 length: 16 amino acids. CDR1 is SGHTA, CDR2 FQGNSA, per germline. Written as DNA, the CDR3 is TGTGCCAGCAGCGCCGCCAGGTCTCGGTCCTACAATGAGCAGTTCTTC. It is translated as CASSAARSRSYNEQFF.

V gene TRBV20-1 combines with J gene TRBJ2-5; no firm D call. The ends were cut back, 6 bases at V and 4 bases at J, with 6 bases in the middle. CDR1 and CDR2 (germline): DFQATT, SNEGSKA (reference sequence). The CDR3 loop spans 10 amino acids. The CDR3, as DNA: TGCAGTGCCCGAAGAGAGACCCAGTACTTC. Protein: CSARRETQYF.

This clonotype has only a few counts. The chain links TRBV6-4 to TRBJ2-1, with no clear D. The CDR3 runs 13 residues. Deletions cut 5 bases from V and 7 bases from J, with 12 bases between. The germline V gene has CDR1 MRHNA and CDR2 SNTAGT. The CDR3 bases are TGTGCCAGCAGTTCCTCTACTGAGAATGAGCAGTTCTTC. Residues: CASSSSTENEQFF.

This rearrangement joins TRBV5-1 to TRBJ2-7; 13 bases are a match to TRBD2. Trimming took 0 bases from V and 5 from J; bases not matched to a gene: 2. From germline, CDR1 is SGHRS and CDR2 YFSETQ. The CDR3 sequence is 15 residues long. The CDR3 protein is CASSLGGLAGDEQYF. CDR3 DNA sequence: TGCGCCAGCAGCTTGGGTGGACTAGCGGGAGACGAGCAGTACTTC.

The genes are TRBV7-3 and TRBJ2-2, with D uncertain. This CDR3 contains 14 residues. Germline-derived CDR1 and CDR2 are SGHTA and FQGTGA. Trimming removed 5 bases at V and 0 bases at J, with 7 bases between. For the CDR3, the DNA is TGTGCCAGCAGCACGTTGGCGAACACCGGGGAGCTGTTTTTT. Protein product: CASSTLANTGELFF. Variable domain in full (rest from reference TRBV7-3 and TRBJ2-2): GAGVSQTPSNKVTEKGKYVELRCDPISGHTALYWYRQSLGQGPEFLIYFQGTGAADDSGLPNDRFFAVRPEGSVSTLKIQRTERGDSAVYLCASSTLANTGELFFGEGSRLTVL.

This clonotype is judged medium-sized. The genes are TRBV20-1 and TRBJ1-5; D is undetermined. Trimming shortened V by 0 bases and J by 0 bases, and 18 bases separated the two germline ends. Germline V gene lookup returns CDR1 DFQATT and CDR2 SNEGSKA (reference sequence). This CDR3 is 18 amino acids long. Here the CDR3 reads CSARDALTRYYSNQPQHF. CDR3 sequence (DNA): TGCAGTGCTAGAGATGCATTGACTCGTTATTATAGCAATCAGCCCCAGCATTTT.

This clonotype was observed a handful of times. This chain uses TRBV23-1 with TRBJ1-2, with D maybe TRBD1 (5 bases). TRBV23-1 is sorted into the ORF group, with uncertain function. The CDR3 consists of 16 residues. V lost 7 bases to trimming and J lost 0 bases, with 18 bases between them. The CDR3 sequence: CASKVRVIPANYGYTF. CDR3 DNA sequence: TGCGCCAGCAAGGTCAGGGTGATCCCAGCTAACTATGGCTACACCTTC.

This clonotype is categorized as medium-sized (0.01 to 0.1%). This sequence joins TRBV6-1 and TRBJ2-7; 8 bases fit TRBD1. Per the germline V gene, CDR1 is MNHNS and CDR2 is SASEGT. This CDR3 has 15 amino acids. V dropped 7 bases and J dropped 0; count of bases not matched to a gene: 8. This CDR3 is CASTPGQASSYEQYF. In DNA, the CDR3 is TGTGCCAGCACCCCGGGACAGGCGAGCTCCTACGAGCAGTACTTC.

The rearrangement uses TRBV6-1 and TRBJ2-1; 8 nucleotides agree with TRBD2. The assigned J gene may be wrong: the sequence end matches TRBJ2-5 better. This CDR3 is built from 15 residues. Germline assignment: CDR1 MNHNS and CDR2 SASEGT. CDR3 sequence (DNA): TGTGCCAGCAGTCCACGCACCGGGGGGGGAAAAACCCAGTACTTC. Translated, it gives CASSPRTGGGKTQYF.

The chain recombines TRBV20-1 with TRBJ1-5, with D uncertain. The CDR3 extends over 12 amino acids. Germline values: CDR1 DFQATT, CDR2 SNEGSKA (reference sequence). For the CDR3, the DNA is TGCAGCGGCCGCTACAGCAATCAGCCCCAGCATTTT. As protein: CSGRYSNQPQHF.

The rearrangement links TRBV6-1 to TRBJ2-7, with D perhaps TRBD1 or TRBD2 (6 bases each). The CDR3 length is 15 residues. V was pared by 3 bases and J by 6 bases, with 18 bases between. Germline V gene sequence: CDR1 MNHNS, CDR2 SASEGT. In nucleotides, the CDR3 is TGTGCCAGCAGTGATAGGGTCGAGGGGGGCTCCGAGCAGTACTTC. The encoded protein is CASSDRVEGGSEQYF.

By its share, this clonotype is medium-sized. The chain has TRBV18 and TRBJ2-5, with D uncertain. CDR1 is KGHSH and CDR2 is LQKENI in the germline V gene. V lost 2 bases, J lost 9 bases, and 16 bases lay in between. The CDR3 loop spans 14 amino acids. CDR3 DNA sequence: TGTGCCAGCTCACCAAGCGCAGAGAGCCCGTCCCAGTACTTC. Translated, it gives CASSPSAESPSQYF.

The rearrangement links TRBV5-1 to TRBJ2-7, with 7 bases identical to TRBD1. The CDR3 totals 13 residues. Germline V gene data show CDR1 as SGHRS and CDR2 as YFSETQ. With V trimmed by 5 bases and J by 5 bases, 7 bases remained unmatched. CDR3 bases: TGCGCCAGCAGGTATAACAGGGGCCACGAGCAGTACTTC. Translating it yields CASRYNRGHEQYF.

This chain uses TRBV28 with TRBJ1-5; D is ambiguous. Trimming removed 3 bases from V and 1 base from J, with 1 base in between. The CDR3 extends over 12 amino acids. The V gene's germline CDR1 is MDHEN and CDR2 SYDVKM. This CDR3 is CASSFSNQPQHF. As DNA, the CDR3 is TGTGCCAGCAGTTTCAGCAATCAGCCCCAGCATTTT.

This CDR3 reads CAISLNRNTEAFF. The DNA of the CDR3 is TGTGCCATCAGCCTAAACAGGAACACTGAAGCTTTCTTT. The chain employs TRBV10-3 and TRBJ1-1; D unresolved. CDR3 length: 13 residues. CDR1 and CDR2 from the germline V gene are ENHRY and SYGVKD. V lost 6 bases, J lost 1 base, and 9 bases lay in between.